The source of this T cell receptor (beta chain) is a study of T cells in Graves' hyperthyroidism and ophthalmopathy. Looking at the study overall: Peripheral blood was obtained at initial diagnosis, preceding any treatment. Findings and caveats of the study: Within blood appeared most thyroid clonotypes that had expanded above 0.001.

As for this clonotype: The antigen is undetermined.

Amplification yielded TCR beta CDR3 regions, with RNA transcripts as the source. When the TCR CDR3 underwent first-round RT-PCR, the HTBI primer set was used. TCRdb recomputed calls from the multiplex PCR reads with MiXCR, one row per CDR3 protein. In the table there are over 250,000 distinct CDR3 sequences, about 13% of which are singletons. Disease lasting under 3 months, a NOSPECS grade of at least 4, and a Clinical Activity Score of at least 3 were features of the ophthalmopathy patients. PBMCs were derived from roughly 9.6 ml fresh peripheral blood. This TCR was sampled from a woman aged 40 to 55 with Graves' ophthalmopathy. Sequencing input: blood.

The CDR3 coding sequence is TGTGCCAGCAGTTACTCGAACTGGCGGGCTAGTAGCACAGATACGCAGTATTTT. Its protein product is CASSYSNWRASSTDTQYF. This rearrangement joins TRBV6-2 or TRBV6-3 to TRBJ2-3; D might be TRBD2 (5 bases). V gave up 0 bases and J gave up 0 bases, with 16 bases separating them. CDR1 and CDR2 from the germline V gene are MNHEY and SVGEGT. The CDR3 runs to 18 residues.